The 29 T cell receptor beta chains below come from one sample, sequenced in a study of response to subunit inactivated influenza vaccine. Using its own MiXCR run on the RT-PCR reads, TCRdb lists one record per CDR3 protein. The sample comprises about 310,000 distinct CDR3 sequences, around 22% of which are singletons, and around 10% rests with the top ten. Sequencing used PBMCs from blood, obtained about 20 months after vaccination. Receptors originate from a man aged 50 to 69 who received an inactivated influenza vaccine.

In this sample, this clonotype turned up a few times. V usage is TRBV27 and J usage is TRBJ1-4; D uncertain. The V gene's germline CDR1 is MNHEY and CDR2 SMNVEV (reference sequence). The CDR3 contains 13 residues. Trimming removed 7 bases at V and 8 bases at J, with 14 bases between. CDR3 nucleotides: TGTGCCAGCAAGGGAGATAACCTAGAAAAACTGTTTTTT. Its protein is CASKGDNLEKLFF.

The genes are TRBV20-1 and TRBJ2-1; perhaps TRBD2 as D (5 bases). CDR3 length: 14 amino acids. Germline CDR1 is DFQATT and CDR2 is SNEGSKA (reference sequence). V gave up 2 bases and J gave up 6 bases, with 14 bases separating them. The CDR3 sequence: CSARYGSLGNEQFF. CDR3 coding DNA: TGCAGTGCTAGATACGGATCACTAGGCAATGAGCAGTTCTTC.

The chain combines TRBV7-2 with TRBJ1-2; 9 nucleotides match TRBD1. This CDR3 has 15 amino acids. V was pared by 1 base and J by 8 bases, with 8 bases of the junction left unmatched. The germline gives CDR1 SGHTA, CDR2 FQGNSA. The CDR3 region is CASSLEPGQGLGYTF. CDR3 in DNA: TGTGCCAGCAGCTTAGAACCGGGACAGGGACTAGGCTACACCTTC.

This clonotype was counted ten times or more. The chain uses TRBV7-2 and TRBJ2-1, with 7 bases identical to TRBD2. Germline V gene data show CDR1 as SGHTA and CDR2 as FQGNSA. With 4 bases clipped from V and 10 bases from J, the junction kept 7 bases outside the gene matches. The CDR3 is 13 amino acids. CDR3 region: CASSSLAGLEQFF. CDR3 bases: TGTGCCAGCAGCTCCCTCGCGGGACTAGAGCAGTTCTTC.

This sequence joins TRBV28 and TRBJ1-5; TRBD1 is a possible D gene (6 bases). Trimming cost V 1 base and J 1 base, with 23 bases left between them. The germline gives CDR1 MDHEN, CDR2 SYDVKM. This CDR3 region has 20 residues. The CDR3 protein is CASSLLTPGARGKSNQPQHF. The CDR3 DNA follows: TGTGCCAGCAGTTTATTAACCCCGGGGGCGAGGGGGAAAAGCAATCAGCCCCAGCATTTT.

This sequence joins TRBV12-3 or TRBV12-4 and TRBJ1-5; D call uncertain. The CDR3 has 13 amino acids. Between the trimmed V and J ends, which lost 6 bases and 1 base, there was a span of 7 bases. In DNA form, the CDR3 reads TGTGCCAGCAGACTTGACAGCAATCAGCCCCAGCATTTT. This encodes CASRLDSNQPQHF.

The J gene is TRBJ2-2, the V gene TRBV7-8; 8 bases agree with TRBD2. Germline V gene data show CDR1 as SGHVS and CDR2 as FQNEAQ. V gave up 2 bases and J gave up 6 bases; unmatched junction bases: 8. The CDR3 has 16 amino acids. CDR3 loop: CASSLSSGSIAGELFF. CDR3 sequence (DNA): TGTGCCAGCAGCTTATCCAGCGGGAGTATAGCCGGGGAGCTGTTTTTT.

The J gene is TRBJ1-2, the V gene TRBV28, with no clear D. Germline lookup yields CDR1 MDHEN and CDR2 SYDVKM. V lost 6 bases and J 2 bases, leaving 13 bases between the germline ends. The CDR3 has 14 amino acids. CDR3 sequence: CASRPPDTNYGYTF. The CDR3 DNA follows: TGTGCCAGCAGACCTCCAGACACCAACTATGGCTACACCTTC.

There are a few counts of this clonotype. The chain joins TRBV20-1 to TRBJ2-5; D is possibly TRBD2 (5 bases). The V and J ends lost 0 bases and 4 bases respectively, with 21 bases between them. There are 17 residues in the CDR3. Germline V gives CDR1 DFQATT, CDR2 SNEGSKA (reference sequence). CDR3 nucleotides: TGCAGTGCTAGAGATCGTTTACCGGCCAGGCTAGCAGAGACCCAGTACTTC. Translated: CSARDRLPARLAETQYF.

This clonotype came up a few times. The V gene is TRBV27, the J gene TRBJ1-6; a weak D match, TRBD1 (5 bases). Trimming took off 4 bases at V and 10 bases at J, with 17 bases between the two ends. Germline values: CDR1 MNHEY, CDR2 SMNVEV (reference sequence). The CDR3 length is 15 residues. The DNA of the CDR3 is TGTGCCAGCAGTTCGGGACTACTGAGCAGCTCACCCCTCCACTTT. Translating it yields CASSSGLLSSSPLHF.

This clonotype was found a few times. This chain connects TRBV7-8 to TRBJ1-5, with 8 bases aligning to TRBD1. The trim removed 5 bases at V and 4 bases at J, leaving 13 bases unmatched. Germline V CDR1 and CDR2: SGHVS, FQNEAQ. The CDR3 runs 17 residues. This CDR3 reads CASSKTRGQAQNQPQHF. Written as DNA, the CDR3 is TGTGCCAGCAGCAAGACGCGGGGACAGGCTCAAAATCAGCCCCAGCATTTT. The full variable domain, in which reference TRBV7-8 and TRBJ1-5 provide the parts outside the CDR3, is GAGVSQSPRYKVAKRGQDVALRCDPISGHVSLFWYQQALGQGPEFLTYFQNEAQLDKSGLPSDRFFAERPEGSVSTLKIQRTQQEDSAVYLCASSKTRGQAQNQPQHFGDGTRLSIL.

This clonotype was recorded a few times. This sequence joins TRBV28 and TRBJ1-2, with D possibly TRBD1 on 6 matching bases. Trimming removed 10 bases from V and 4 bases from J, with 10 bases in between. CDR1 MDHEN and CDR2 SYDVKM come from the germline V gene. This CDR3 is 11 amino acids long. The CDR3 region has the DNA TGTGCCACCTTGGACAGCTATGGCTACACCTTC. Translating it yields CATLDSYGYTF.

The rearrangement joins TRBV20-1 to TRBJ2-1, with TRBD2 matching over 7 bases. CDR3 length equals 16 residues. V was pared by 4 bases and J by 2 bases, with 11 bases of the junction left unmatched. CDR1 DFQATT and CDR2 SNEGSKA come from the germline V gene (reference sequence). CDR3 protein: CSAMMGRGGTYNEQFF. Here the CDR3 DNA reads TGCAGTGCTATGATGGGTCGCGGGGGAACCTACAATGAGCAGTTCTTC.

This clonotype was found a few times. The rearrangement joins TRBV27 to TRBJ2-5; a possible D gene is TRBD2 (6 bases). The germline V and J ends were trimmed by 6 bases and 5 bases, with 16 bases remaining between them. This CDR3 is 14 amino acids long. CDR1 MNHEY and CDR2 SMNVEV come from the germline V gene (reference sequence). This chain's CDR3 is CASRPLAGRETQYF. The DNA for the CDR3 is TGTGCCAGCAGGCCTCTGGCGGGGCGGGAGACCCAGTACTTC.

Ten or more counts support this clonotype. This chain joins TRBV15 and TRBJ1-4; no firm D call. The V and J ends lost 5 bases and 7 bases respectively, with 17 bases between them. Germline V gives CDR1 LNHNV, CDR2 YYDKDF (reference sequence). The CDR3 is made up of 15 amino acids. CDR3 nucleotides: TGTGCCACCAGCCCTGACGGCCTTGGCAGTGAAAAACTGTTTTTT. This gives the protein CATSPDGLGSEKLFF.

This clonotype was picked up a small number of times. The J gene is TRBJ2-3, the V gene TRBV13; 12 nucleotides agree with TRBD2. There are 24 residues in the CDR3. Unmatched junction bases numbered 25, after V lost 0 bases and J lost 3 bases. Germline V gives CDR1 PRHDT, CDR2 FYEKMQ (reference sequence). CDR3: CASSLGGRSSTLAGGGGATDTQYF. The CDR3 DNA reads as TGTGCCAGCAGCTTAGGAGGTCGGTCCTCAACACTAGCGGGAGGTGGTGGTGCTACAGATACGCAGTATTTT.

This clonotype was seen more than once but under ten times. The V and J genes are TRBV7-9 and TRBJ1-1; D is undetermined. Trimming took off 5 bases at V and 5 bases at J, with 9 bases between the two ends. The CDR3 is made up of 12 amino acids. Germline values: CDR1 SEHNR, CDR2 FQNEAQ (reference sequence). CDR3 protein: CASSIIPTEAFF. CDR3 sequence (DNA): TGTGCCAGCAGCATTATCCCGACTGAAGCTTTCTTT.

Many counts were recorded for this clonotype. The V and J genes are TRBV6-5 and TRBJ1-2, with TRBD1 as a possible D gene (5 bases). V was clipped by 2 bases and J by 2 bases, with 6 bases between them. In germline, CDR1 is MNHEY, CDR2 SVGAGI. The CDR3 runs 13 residues. The chain's CDR3 is CASSYRDNYGYTF. The CDR3 DNA is TGTGCCAGCAGTTACCGGGACAACTATGGCTACACCTTC.

Only a few counts were recorded for this clonotype. The rearrangement uses TRBV20-1 and TRBJ2-4, with 8 nucleotides matching TRBD1. The trim removed 0 bases at V and 0 bases at J, leaving 4 bases unmatched. Germline-derived CDR1 and CDR2 are DFQATT and SNEGSKA (reference sequence). CDR3 length: 16 amino acids. The CDR3 here is CSARDWTGLAKNIQYF. The CDR3 DNA sequence: TGCAGTGCTAGAGATTGGACAGGGCTAGCCAAAAACATTCAGTACTTC.

This clonotype was counted only a few times. This chain uses TRBV7-9 with TRBJ2-2; D may be TRBD1 (5 bases). The CDR3 extends over 17 amino acids. Deletions cut 0 bases from V and 7 bases from J, with 18 bases between. Germline CDR1 is SEHNR and CDR2 is FQNEAQ (reference sequence). The CDR3: CASSLATDSVGGGELFF. The DNA of the CDR3 is TGTGCCAGCAGCTTAGCTACCGACAGTGTCGGCGGCGGGGAGCTGTTTTTT.

This chain links TRBV28 with TRBJ2-7; 8 nucleotides match TRBD1. Germline-derived CDR1 and CDR2 are MDHEN and SYDVKM. The CDR3 is 15 residues long. Trimming cost V 4 bases and J 3 bases; bases outside gene matches: 8. The CDR3 nucleotides are TGTGCCAGCAGTTCCCCCGGACAGGGCAACTACGAGCAGTACTTC. Translating gives CASSSPGQGNYEQYF.

This clonotype was seen at least ten times. This chain connects TRBV4-3 to TRBJ2-7; TRBD1 matches 7 bases. V lost 0 bases to trimming and J lost 3 bases; unmatched junction nucleotides: 5. CDR1 LGHNA and CDR2 YSLEER come from the germline V gene. The CDR3 totals 15 residues. CDR3 residues: CASSQDMGQNYEQYF. In nucleotides, the CDR3 is TGCGCCAGCAGCCAAGATATGGGACAGAACTACGAGCAGTACTTC.

The chain recombines TRBV7-2 with TRBJ2-7; 10 positions match TRBD2. The trim removed 4 bases at V and 4 bases at J, leaving 7 bases unmatched. CDR1 and CDR2 from the germline V gene are SGHTA and FQGNSA. CDR3 length: 15 residues. CDR3 nucleotides: TGTGCCAGCAGCTCGGTAGCGGGAGGCAAATACGAGCAGTACTTC. Translated: CASSSVAGGKYEQYF.

The genes are TRBV19 and TRBJ1-1; D uncertain. V was pared by 6 bases and J by 0 bases, with 20 bases between. This CDR3 is 17 amino acids long. From germline, CDR1 is LNHDA and CDR2 SQIVND (reference sequence). The CDR3 reads CASSSSVNQVMNTEAFF. CDR3 coding DNA: TGTGCCAGTAGCTCTAGCGTGAATCAGGTCATGAACACTGAAGCTTTCTTT.

The chain uses TRBV7-2 and TRBJ2-7; no clear D. The CDR3 loop spans 14 amino acids. Deletions cut 1 base from V and 2 bases from J, with 9 bases between. CDR1 and CDR2 (germline): SGHTA, FQGNSA. CDR3 bases: TGTGCCAGCAGCTTAGAGGCAGTTGCCTACGAGCAGTACTTC. It yields the protein CASSLEAVAYEQYF.

The chain employs TRBV5-4 and TRBJ2-7; either TRBD1 or TRBD2 may fit D (5 bases each). CDR1 is SGHNT, CDR2 YYREEE, per germline (reference sequence). The CDR3 is 13 residues long. The V end was cut by 7 bases, the J end by 0 bases, with 11 bases between. CDR3 nucleotide sequence: TGTGCCAGCCGGGACCCGAGCTCCTACGAGCAGTACTTC. This encodes CASRDPSSYEQYF.

This clonotype was found a few times. The J gene is TRBJ2-3, the V gene TRBV28; D perhaps matches TRBD2 (5 bases). The germline CDR1 and CDR2 sequences are MDHEN and SYDVKM. This CDR3 is 17 amino acids long. The V and J ends lost 2 bases and 0 bases respectively, with 15 bases between them. Here the CDR3 reads CASSLPSSGPSTDTQYF. CDR3 in DNA: TGTGCCAGCAGTTTACCTTCGAGCGGACCAAGCACAGATACGCAGTATTTT.

This clonotype was detected only a few times. This chain uses TRBV12-3 or TRBV12-4 with TRBJ2-1; the D call may be TRBD1 or TRBD2 (5 bases each). The CDR3 covers 14 residues. Trimming shortened V by 1 base and J by 7 bases, and 11 bases separated the two germline ends. The chain's CDR3 is CASSLGGGPNEQFF. CDR3 bases: TGTGCCAGCAGTTTAGGTGGGGGACCGAATGAGCAGTTCTTC.

This clonotype was counted between two and nine times. The CDR3 DNA reads TGCAGTGCTCCCCAATGGGGAAACACTGAAGCTTTCTTT. Its protein is CSAPQWGNTEAFF. This chain connects TRBV20-1 to TRBJ1-1; D remains ambiguous. Trimming took off 5 bases at V and 2 bases at J, with 12 bases between the two ends. Germline values: CDR1 DFQATT, CDR2 SNEGSKA (reference sequence). This CDR3 has 13 amino acids.